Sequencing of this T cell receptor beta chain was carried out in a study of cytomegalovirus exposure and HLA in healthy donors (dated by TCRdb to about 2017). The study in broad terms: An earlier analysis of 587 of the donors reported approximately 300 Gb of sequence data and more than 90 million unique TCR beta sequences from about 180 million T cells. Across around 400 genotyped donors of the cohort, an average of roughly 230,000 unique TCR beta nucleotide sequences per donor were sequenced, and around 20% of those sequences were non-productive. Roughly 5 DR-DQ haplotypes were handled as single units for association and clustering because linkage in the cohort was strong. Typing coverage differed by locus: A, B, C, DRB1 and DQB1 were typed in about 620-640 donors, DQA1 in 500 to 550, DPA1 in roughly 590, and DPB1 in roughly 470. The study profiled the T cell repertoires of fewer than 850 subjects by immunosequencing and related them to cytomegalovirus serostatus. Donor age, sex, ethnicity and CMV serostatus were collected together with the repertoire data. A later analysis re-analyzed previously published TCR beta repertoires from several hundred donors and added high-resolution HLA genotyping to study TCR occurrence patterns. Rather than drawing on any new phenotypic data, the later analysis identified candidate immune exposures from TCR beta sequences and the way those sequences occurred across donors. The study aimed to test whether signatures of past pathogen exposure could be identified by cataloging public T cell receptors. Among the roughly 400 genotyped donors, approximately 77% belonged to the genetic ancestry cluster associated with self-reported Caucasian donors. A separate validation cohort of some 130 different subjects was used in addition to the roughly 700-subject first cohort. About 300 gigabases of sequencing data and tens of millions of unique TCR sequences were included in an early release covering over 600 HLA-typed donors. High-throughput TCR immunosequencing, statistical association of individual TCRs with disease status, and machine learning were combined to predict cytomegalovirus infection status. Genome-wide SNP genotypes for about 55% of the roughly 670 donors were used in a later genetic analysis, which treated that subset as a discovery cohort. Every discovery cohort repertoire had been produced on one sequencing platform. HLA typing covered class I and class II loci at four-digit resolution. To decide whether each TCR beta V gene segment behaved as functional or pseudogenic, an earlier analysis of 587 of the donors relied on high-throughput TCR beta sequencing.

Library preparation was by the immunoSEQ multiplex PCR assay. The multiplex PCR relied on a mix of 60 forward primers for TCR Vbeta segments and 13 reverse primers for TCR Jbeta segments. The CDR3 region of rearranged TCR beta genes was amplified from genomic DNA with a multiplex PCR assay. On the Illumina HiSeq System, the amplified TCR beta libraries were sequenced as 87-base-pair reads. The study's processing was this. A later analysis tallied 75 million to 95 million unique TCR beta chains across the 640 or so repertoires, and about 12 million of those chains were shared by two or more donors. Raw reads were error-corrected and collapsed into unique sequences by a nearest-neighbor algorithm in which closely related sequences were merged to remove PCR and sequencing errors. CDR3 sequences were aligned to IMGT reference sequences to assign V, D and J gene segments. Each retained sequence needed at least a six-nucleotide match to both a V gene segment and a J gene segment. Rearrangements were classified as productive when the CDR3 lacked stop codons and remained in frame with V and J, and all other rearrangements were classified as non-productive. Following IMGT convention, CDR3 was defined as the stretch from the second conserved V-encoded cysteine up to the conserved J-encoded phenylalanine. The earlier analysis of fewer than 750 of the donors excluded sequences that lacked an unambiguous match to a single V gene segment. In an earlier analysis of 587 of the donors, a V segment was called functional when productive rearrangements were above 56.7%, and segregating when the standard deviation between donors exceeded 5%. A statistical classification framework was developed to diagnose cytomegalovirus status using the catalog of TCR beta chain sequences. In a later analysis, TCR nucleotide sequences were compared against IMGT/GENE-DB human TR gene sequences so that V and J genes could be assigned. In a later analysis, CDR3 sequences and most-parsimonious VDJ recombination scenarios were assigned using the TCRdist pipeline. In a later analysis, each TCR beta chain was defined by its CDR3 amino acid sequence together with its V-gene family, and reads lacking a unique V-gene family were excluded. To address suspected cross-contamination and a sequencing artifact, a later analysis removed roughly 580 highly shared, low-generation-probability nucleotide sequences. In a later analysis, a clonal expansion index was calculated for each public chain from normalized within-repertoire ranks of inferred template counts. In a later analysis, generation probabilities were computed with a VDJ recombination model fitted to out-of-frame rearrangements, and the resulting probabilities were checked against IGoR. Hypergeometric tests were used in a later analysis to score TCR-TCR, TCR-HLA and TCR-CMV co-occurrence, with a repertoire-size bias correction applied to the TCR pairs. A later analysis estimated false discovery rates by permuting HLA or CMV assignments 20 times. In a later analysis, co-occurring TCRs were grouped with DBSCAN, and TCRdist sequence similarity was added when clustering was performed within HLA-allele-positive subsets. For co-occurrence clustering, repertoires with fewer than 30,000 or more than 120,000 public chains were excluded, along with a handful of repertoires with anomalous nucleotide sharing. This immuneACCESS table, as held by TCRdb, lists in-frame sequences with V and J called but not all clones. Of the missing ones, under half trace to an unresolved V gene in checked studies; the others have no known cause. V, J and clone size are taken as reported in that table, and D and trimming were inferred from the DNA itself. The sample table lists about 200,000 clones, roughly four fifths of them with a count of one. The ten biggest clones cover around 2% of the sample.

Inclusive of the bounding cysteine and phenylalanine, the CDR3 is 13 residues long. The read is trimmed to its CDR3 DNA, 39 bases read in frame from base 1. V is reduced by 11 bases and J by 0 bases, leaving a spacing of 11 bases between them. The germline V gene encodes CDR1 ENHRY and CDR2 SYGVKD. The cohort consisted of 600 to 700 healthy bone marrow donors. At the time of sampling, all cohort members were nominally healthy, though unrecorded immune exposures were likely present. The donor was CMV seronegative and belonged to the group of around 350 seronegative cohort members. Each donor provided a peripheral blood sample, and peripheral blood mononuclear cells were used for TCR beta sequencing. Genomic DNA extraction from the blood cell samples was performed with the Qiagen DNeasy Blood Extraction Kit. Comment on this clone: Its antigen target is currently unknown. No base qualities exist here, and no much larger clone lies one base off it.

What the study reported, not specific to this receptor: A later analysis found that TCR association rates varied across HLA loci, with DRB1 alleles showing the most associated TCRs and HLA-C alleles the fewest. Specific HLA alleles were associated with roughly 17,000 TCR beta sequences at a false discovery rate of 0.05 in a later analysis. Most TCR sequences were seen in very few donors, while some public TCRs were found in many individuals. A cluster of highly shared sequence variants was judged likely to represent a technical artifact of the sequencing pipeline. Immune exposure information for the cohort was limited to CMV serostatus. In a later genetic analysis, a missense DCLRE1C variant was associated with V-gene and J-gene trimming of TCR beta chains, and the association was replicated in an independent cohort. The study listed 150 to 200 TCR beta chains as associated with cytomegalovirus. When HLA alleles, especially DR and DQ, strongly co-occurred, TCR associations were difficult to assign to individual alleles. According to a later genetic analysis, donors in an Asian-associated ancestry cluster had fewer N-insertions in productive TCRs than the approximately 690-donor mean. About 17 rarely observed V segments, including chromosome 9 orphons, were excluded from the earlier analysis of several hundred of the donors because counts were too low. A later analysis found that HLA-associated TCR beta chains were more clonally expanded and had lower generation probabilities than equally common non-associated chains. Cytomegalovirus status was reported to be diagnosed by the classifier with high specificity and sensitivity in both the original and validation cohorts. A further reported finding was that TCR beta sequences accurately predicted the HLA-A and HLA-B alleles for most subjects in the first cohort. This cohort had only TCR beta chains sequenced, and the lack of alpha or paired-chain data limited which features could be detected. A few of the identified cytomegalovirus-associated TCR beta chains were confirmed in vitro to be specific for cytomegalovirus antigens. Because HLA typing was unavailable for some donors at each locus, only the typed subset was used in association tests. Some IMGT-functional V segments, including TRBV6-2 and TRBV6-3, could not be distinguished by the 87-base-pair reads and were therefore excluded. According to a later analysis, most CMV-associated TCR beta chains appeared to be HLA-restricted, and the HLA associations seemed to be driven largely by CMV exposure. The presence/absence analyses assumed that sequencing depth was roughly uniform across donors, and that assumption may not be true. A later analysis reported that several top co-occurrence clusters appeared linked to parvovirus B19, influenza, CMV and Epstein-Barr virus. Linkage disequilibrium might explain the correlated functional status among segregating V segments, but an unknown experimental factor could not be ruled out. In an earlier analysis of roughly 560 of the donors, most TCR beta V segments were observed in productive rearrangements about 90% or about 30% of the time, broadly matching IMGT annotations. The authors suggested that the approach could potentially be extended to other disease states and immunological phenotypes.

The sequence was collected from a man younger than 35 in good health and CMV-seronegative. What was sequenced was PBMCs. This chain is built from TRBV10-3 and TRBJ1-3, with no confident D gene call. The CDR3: CAARRSSGNTIYF. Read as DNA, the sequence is TGTGCCGCCCGGAGGAGCTCTGGAAACACCATATATTTT.